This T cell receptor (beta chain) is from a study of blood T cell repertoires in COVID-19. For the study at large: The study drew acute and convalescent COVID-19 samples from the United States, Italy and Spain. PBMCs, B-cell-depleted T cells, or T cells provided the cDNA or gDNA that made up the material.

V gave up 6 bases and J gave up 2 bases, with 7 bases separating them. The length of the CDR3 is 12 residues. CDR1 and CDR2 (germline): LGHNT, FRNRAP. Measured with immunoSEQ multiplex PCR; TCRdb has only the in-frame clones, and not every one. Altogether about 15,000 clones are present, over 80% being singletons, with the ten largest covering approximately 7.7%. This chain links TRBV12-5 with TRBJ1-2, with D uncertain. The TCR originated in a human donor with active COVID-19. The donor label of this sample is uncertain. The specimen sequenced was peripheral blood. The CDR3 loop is CASGNSNYGYTF. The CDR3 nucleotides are TGTGCTAGTGGGAACAGCAACTATGGCTACACCTTC.